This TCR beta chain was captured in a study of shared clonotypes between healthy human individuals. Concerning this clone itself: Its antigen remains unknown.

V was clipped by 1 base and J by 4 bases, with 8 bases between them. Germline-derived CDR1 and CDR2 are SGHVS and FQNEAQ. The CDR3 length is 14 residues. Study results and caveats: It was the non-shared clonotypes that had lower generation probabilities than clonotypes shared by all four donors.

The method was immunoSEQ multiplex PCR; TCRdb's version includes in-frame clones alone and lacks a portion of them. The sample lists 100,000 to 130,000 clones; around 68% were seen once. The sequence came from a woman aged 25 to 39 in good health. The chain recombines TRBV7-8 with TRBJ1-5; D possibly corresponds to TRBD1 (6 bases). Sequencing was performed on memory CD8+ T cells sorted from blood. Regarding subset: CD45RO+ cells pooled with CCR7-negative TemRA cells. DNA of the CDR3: TGTGCCAGCAGCTTAGGCAGGGGAAATCAGCCCCAGCATTTT. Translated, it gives CASSLGRGNQPQHF.